The entry that follows covers one T cell receptor (beta chain) sequence. This record belongs to a study of OX40 agonist ivuxolimab in advanced cancers. After removal of 0 bases from V and 4 bases from J, the junction contained 3 bases not matched to a gene. The CDR3 consists of 15 residues. Germline V lookup: CDR1 LGHNA, CDR2 YNFKEQ. Produced via immunoSEQ multiplex PCR; TCRdb's table is partial and in-frame only. The profile covers tens of thousands of clones, with over 80% appearing a single time and about a tenth taken by the ten largest. The chain is built from TRBV4-2 and TRBJ2-7; TRBD2 matches 10 bases. This clonotype was sampled from an adult with an advanced solid tumor such as melanoma, head and neck, liver or kidney cancer. The sequencing used CD4+ or CD8+ T cells sorted from blood, collected in a trial of the OX40 agonist ivuxolimab. CDR3 residues: CASSQEGSGGYEQYF. CDR3 in DNA: TGTGCCAGCAGCCAAGAAGGTAGCGGGGGGTACGAGCAGTACTTC.